This record covers a single T cell receptor (beta chain). This receptor's antigen is unknown. Base qualities are not recorded, but no much larger clone differs from it by a single base. The germline V gene (reference sequence) sets CDR1 to MNHEY and CDR2 to SMNVEV. Measured from the cysteine to the phenylalanine, the CDR3 is 13 residues long. Just the 39-base CDR3 DNA is kept, in frame starting at base 1. Between the V and J ends, shortened by 6 bases and 7 bases respectively, the junction contains 13 bases. In the paper's terms, the time point label means: about 28 days (+/-7) after the second vaccine dose. AZD1222 recipients with second doses at about 4 weeks or about 12 weeks were pooled, because spike-specific TCR depth and breadth did not differ between schedules. The vaccinee samples were drawn from two UK trials, COV001 and COV002, one of which was a single-blind randomized controlled phase 2/3 trial testing AZD1222 (ChAdOx1 nCoV-19) in healthy adults. For TCRbeta chain sequencing, PBMC samples were collected from trial participants at day 0 and at day 28 after the second dose.

These data originate in a study of T cell responses to AZD1222 COVID-19 vaccine (dated by TCRdb to the early 2020s). For the study in its entirety: A total of 230 or so trial participants underwent TCR sequencing, of whom approximately 210 received two doses of AZD1222 and around 26 received two doses of the MenACWY control vaccine. Trial participants were enrolled by age into subgroups of 18-55, 56-69 and 70-plus years, and approximately 150, 30 and 60 TCR-sequenced participants, respectively, were included in these subgroups. The full study reports these points: A significant rise in spike-specific TCR breadth and depth was observed after two AZD1222 doses relative to day 0 and relative to MenACWY recipients. Only six AZD1222 recipients were SARS-CoV-2 seropositive at baseline, limiting conclusions about previously exposed vaccinees. Reportedly, almost half of the unique spike-specific TCRs recognized epitopes lying outside the regions that are mutated in the B.1.351 and B.1.1.7 variants. Most participants were white British and females outnumbered males, and the authors suggested that clonal diversity may have been underestimated. Because no day 14 peak-response samples were available, repertoires were characterized only after the peak T cell response. In the small 56-69-year group, the increase in depth fell short of significance, most likely because of low power. The vaccine-associated CD4 TCRs covered the entire spike protein, and the dominant responses fell in regions 160-218 and 743-854.

The CDR3 regions of human TCRbeta chains were analyzed by immunosequencing. In the source study's methods: TCRs in the repertoires were compared against a reference library of SARS-CoV-2-specific TCRs that had been generated with the MIRA antigen-specificity platform. Breadth meant the fraction of unique TCRs that were SARS-CoV-2-associated, whereas depth meant the fraction of total T cells that were SARS-CoV-2-associated. Each spike-specific TCR was assigned to its reactive spike region and to a CD4 or CD8 class using the MIRA data. Log10-transformed breadth and depth values were compared by one-way ANOVA with Sidak's multiple comparisons tests. TCRdb provides this immuneACCESS table in a form limited to in-frame rearrangements. Some clones are lacking; in checked studies, under half of them reflect an unresolved V gene, and why the rest are absent is not known. V and J calls and clone size are as listed in that table; D and trimming were resolved from the DNA. For this sample the table gives 80,000 to 100,000 clones, of which roughly nine tenths were detected only once. The ten biggest clones cover roughly 10% of the sample.

Material: peripheral blood, obtained 28 days after the second AZD1222 dose. This clonotype originated in an adult who received the AZD1222 COVID-19 vaccine. The sequence joins TRBV27 to TRBJ2-1, and perhaps TRBD2 as D gene, on 7 matching bases. Read as DNA, the sequence is TGTGCCAGCAGCCAACAGGGAGGGAATGAGCAGTTCTTC. This encodes CASSQQGGNEQFF.